These T cell receptor beta chains were read from a single sample in a study of T-cell memory formation after mild COVID-19. TCRdb itself ran the 5' RACE reads through MiXCR, one entry per CDR3 protein. Among about 250,000 distinct CDR3 sequences listed, approximately 15% were seen once. The sequenced sample was PBMCs or a T cell subset sorted from them (not recorded which). The origin of the receptors is an adult woman who had mild COVID-19 (a few samples of this study predate the infection). Cell type and time point are not known. Both conserved end residues are part of each CDR3. A D gene is named only where the DNA matches it firmly. Rows may omit the clone size; those that give it use once, few, many or a size class.

v_gene	d_gene	j_gene	abundance	CDR3nt	CDR3aa
TRBV5-1	-	TRBJ2-7	-	TGCGCCAGCAGCCCCCGGGACGGCTTCTACGAGCAGTACTTC	CASSPRDGFYEQYF
TRBV7-6	TRBD2	TRBJ2-3	many	TGTGCCAGCAGCTACCTGGTGTGGACTAGCGGGAGTTCAACAGATACGCAGTATTTT	CASSYLVWTSGSSTDTQYF
TRBV7-8	-	TRBJ2-2	-	TGTGCCAGCAGTAATATAATGTTCCGGGAGAGCACCGGGGAGCTGTTTTTT	CASSNIMFRESTGELFF
TRBV29-1	-	TRBJ2-3	few	TGCAGCGTTGGTGCGAGGCTTAGCACAGATACGCAGTATTTT	CSVGARLSTDTQYF
TRBV18	-	TRBJ1-3	few	TGTGCCAGCTCACCCCAGGGCTCCGCTGGAAACACCATATATTTT	CASSPQGSAGNTIYF
TRBV30	-	TRBJ2-1	few	TGTGCCTGGAGTCAAGCGGAGCAGTTCTTC	CAWSQAEQFF
TRBV5-1	TRBD1	TRBJ2-2	few	TGCGCCAGCAGCTTGGGGACAGGGGCCCTCGGCACCGGGGAGCTGTTTTTT	CASSLGTGALGTGELFF
TRBV9	TRBD1	TRBJ1-1	-	TGTGCCAGCAGCTCACTGGGACAGGAGGACACTGAAGCTTTCTTT	CASSSLGQEDTEAFF
TRBV3-1	-	TRBJ2-7	-	TGTGCCAGCAGCCGAACCCACCTCGACGAGCAGTACTTC	CASSRTHLDEQYF
TRBV30	-	TRBJ1-1	-	TGTGCCTGGAGTACGGGACTCCGGAGGGGAGCTTTCTTT	CAWSTGLRRGAFF
TRBV10-3	-	TRBJ1-6	-	TGTGCCATCAGTGAGAGCTCCTATAATTCACCCCTCCACTTT	CAISESSYNSPLHF
TRBV24-1	-	TRBJ2-7	-	TGTGCCACCAGCAGGGGAGGCGAGCAGTACTTC	CATSRGGEQYF
TRBV6-5	-	TRBJ2-1	-	TGTGCCAGCAGTTACGGGCGGCAGAATTACAATGAGCAGTTCTTC	CASSYGRQNYNEQFF
TRBV10-3	TRBD1	TRBJ1-2	-	TGTGCCATCAGTGAGGTTGGACAGGGAAGTGGCTACACCTTC	CAISEVGQGSGYTF
TRBV7-2	-	TRBJ2-3	few	TGTGCCAGCAGCTCGGCTAGTGCGTATACGCAGTATTTT	CASSSASAYTQYF
TRBV3-1	-	TRBJ1-3	-	TGTGCCAGCAGCCAAGATAGGGGAGGGGTTAGGCCTGGAAACACCATATATTTT	CASSQDRGGVRPGNTIYF
TRBV29-1	-	TRBJ1-1	few	TGCAGCGTTGCACGAAACTACAGGGTGAACACTGAAGCTTTCTTT	CSVARNYRVNTEAFF
TRBV30	TRBD1	TRBJ2-1	many	TGTGCCTGGAGAGGACAGGCCTATGGTGAGCAGTTCTTC	CAWRGQAYGEQFF
TRBV27	-	TRBJ1-1	-	TGTGCCAGCAGTTTTAATCAGGGGAGCACTGAAGCTTTCTTT	CASSFNQGSTEAFF
TRBV29-1	TRBD2	TRBJ2-5	-	TGCAGTTGTTCCGGGGCTAGCGGGAGGTTGGCTCGGGAGACCCAGTACTTC	CSCSGASGRLARETQYF
TRBV10-3	TRBD2	TRBJ2-1	-	TGTGCCATCAGGGACGCTAGCGGGAACTTTCAGAATGAGCAGTTCTTC	CAIRDASGNFQNEQFF
TRBV19	-	TRBJ2-1	few	TGTGCCAGTAAGAGATCAGCGATCAATGAGCAGTTCTTC	CASKRSAINEQFF
TRBV14	-	TRBJ1-5	few	TGTGCCAGCAGCCAAGAAAGGGGACAGCCCCAGCATTTT	CASSQERGQPQHF
TRBV6-2/TRBV6-3	TRBD2	TRBJ2-7	few	TGTGCCAGCACAGTAGCGGGAGGGCCCTCCTACGAGCAGTACTTC	CASTVAGGPSYEQYF
TRBV20-1	TRBD2	TRBJ2-5	-	TGCAGCCCCCGACTAGCGGCCGAAGAGACCCAGTACTTC	CSPRLAAEETQYF
TRBV20-1	-	TRBJ2-7	many	TGCAGTGCTAGAGATAACGAGCAGTACTTC	CSARDNEQYF
TRBV5-1	TRBD1	TRBJ2-2	few	TGCGCCAGCAGCTTGGTGGGCGACAGGGGAGCCGGGGAGCTGTTTTTT	CASSLVGDRGAGELFF
TRBV7-8	-	TRBJ2-5	many	TGTGCCAGCAGCTTAGGGCTGCGACAAGAGACCCAGTACTTC	CASSLGLRQETQYF
TRBV12-3/TRBV12-4	-	TRBJ2-7	-	TGTGCCAGCGCCGGGCGGCCGATTTACGAGCAGTACTTC	CASAGRPIYEQYF
TRBV9	-	TRBJ2-1	few	TGTGCCAGCAGCGTCGGACTTGCAGGAGACAATGAGCAGTTCTTC	CASSVGLAGDNEQFF
TRBV7-2	TRBD1	TRBJ1-5	many	TGTGCCAGCAGCTTAGGACAGGGCAGTGGCAATCAGCCCCAGCATTTT	CASSLGQGSGNQPQHF
TRBV4-3	-	TRBJ2-2	-	TGCGCCAGCAGCCGCCGACAGGTTCAGAACACCGGGGAGCTGTTTTTT	CASSRRQVQNTGELFF
TRBV14	TRBD1	TRBJ1-2	few	TGTGCCAGCAGCCCCAGGACAGGGAAGGGTCTTGGCTACACCTTC	CASSPRTGKGLGYTF
TRBV7-9	TRBD2	TRBJ2-7	many	TGTGCCAGCAGCACTAGCGGATCCTACGAGCAGTACTTC	CASSTSGSYEQYF
TRBV4-1	-	TRBJ2-5	many	TGCGCCAGCAGCCCTGGGGCGGCTAACCGAGAGACCCAGTACTTC	CASSPGAANRETQYF
TRBV3-1	-	TRBJ2-7	few	TGTGCCAGCAGCCAAGAAGTGATGCGGGGGCAAGAGCAGTACTTC	CASSQEVMRGQEQYF
TRBV5-1	TRBD2	TRBJ2-1	-	TGCGCCAGCAGCGAGACTAGCGGTCCCTACAATGAGCAGTTCTTC	CASSETSGPYNEQFF
TRBV7-9	-	TRBJ2-3	many	TGTGCCAGCAGCTTAAGAGATACGCAGTATTTT	CASSLRDTQYF
TRBV20-1	-	TRBJ1-2	-	TGCAGTGCCCCTGACAGCAACTATGGCTACACCTTC	CSAPDSNYGYTF
TRBV30	-	TRBJ1-6	-	TGTGCCTGGAGTGTACGCGGGGGGGCACTCCTGAATTCACCCCTCCACTTT	CAWSVRGGALLNSPLHF
TRBV7-8	TRBD2	TRBJ2-1	-	TGTGCCAGCAGGCTCGCGGGGGGCTTGGGGAATGAGCAGTTCTTC	CASRLAGGLGNEQFF
TRBV10-3	-	TRBJ2-7	few	TGTGCCATCAGTGACTCGGGAGGACAGGACGAGCAGTACTTC	CAISDSGGQDEQYF
TRBV30	-	TRBJ1-2	-	TGTGCCTGGAAGGTGTGGGGGATGGCGGAAGGCTACACCTTC	CAWKVWGMAEGYTF
TRBV7-6	-	TRBJ1-6	many	TGTGCCAGCAGCCCCGGTTGGGGCGGGGATTCACCCCTCCACTTT	CASSPGWGGDSPLHF
TRBV12-3/TRBV12-4	-	TRBJ1-2	-	TGTGCCAGCAGTACGAACGTCTATGGCTACACCTTC	CASSTNVYGYTF
TRBV6-5	TRBD1	TRBJ1-1	-	TGTGCCAGCATCGGGACAGGGTTTACTGAAGCTTTCTTT	CASIGTGFTEAFF
TRBV12-3/TRBV12-4	-	TRBJ2-4	many	TGTGCCAGCAGTTTAGGCGGGACGTCCAAAAACATTCAGTACTTC	CASSLGGTSKNIQYF
TRBV6-2/TRBV6-3	TRBD1	TRBJ1-1	-	TGTGCCAGCAGTGCCCAGAGGGGACAGGGTACTGAAGCTTTCTTT	CASSAQRGQGTEAFF
TRBV28	-	TRBJ2-1	many	TGTGCCAGCAGTGCATACGGGGATAGCTCCTACAATGAGCAGTTCTTC	CASSAYGDSSYNEQFF
TRBV6-2/TRBV6-3	-	TRBJ1-6	few	TGTGCCAGCAATTGGGGAAATTCACCCCTCCACTTT	CASNWGNSPLHF
TRBV30	TRBD1	TRBJ2-5	few	TGTGCCTGGAGGCACAACACCGGACAGGGACGGACCCAGTACTTC	CAWRHNTGQGRTQYF
TRBV3-1	-	TRBJ2-7	few	TGTGCCAGCAGCCATTTGACTGTACAGTACTTC	CASSHLTVQYF
TRBV6-5	-	TRBJ1-5	-	TGTGCCAGCAGCTACGAGGGGGGCAATCAGCCCCAGCATTTT	CASSYEGGNQPQHF
TRBV12-3/TRBV12-4	-	TRBJ2-1	few	TGTGCCAGCACGACGGGGAGCTCCTACAATGAGCAGTTCTTC	CASTTGSSYNEQFF
TRBV2	-	TRBJ1-5	-	TGTGCCAGCAGGGGGCCGGGTGGCCCTGGGCAGCCCCAGCATTTT	CASRGPGGPGQPQHF
TRBV5-1	-	TRBJ1-5	-	TGCGCCAGCAGCTCCGGGTCGGATCAGCCCCAGCATTTT	CASSSGSDQPQHF
TRBV27	-	TRBJ2-1	-	TGTGCCAGCAGTTTAGACTCAGGGAATCCATACAATGAGCAGTTCTTC	CASSLDSGNPYNEQFF
TRBV4-1	TRBD2	TRBJ2-2	-	TGCGCCAGCAGCCAGGGGAGGGGTCCCGGGGAGCTGTTTTTT	CASSQGRGPGELFF
TRBV20-1	TRBD1	TRBJ1-2	few	TGCAGTGCAGCCGGGACAGGGGACTATGGCTACACCTTC	CSAAGTGDYGYTF